The T cell receptor beta chain under discussion was sequenced for a study of technical replicates of blood from a few donors. Sequencing used immunoSEQ multiplex PCR; TCRdb keeps in-frame clones, though not all of them. The sample records 95,000 to 100,000 clones, 95% being singletons. The germline CDR1 and CDR2 sequences are LNHDA and SQIVND (reference sequence). Losses at the gene ends were 5 bases for V and 3 bases for J; bases not matched to a gene: 6. The CDR3 extends over 14 amino acids. The receptor's source is a human donor in good health. Sequencing was performed on T cells isolated from PBMCs. V is TRBV19 and J is TRBJ2-7, with 8 bases identical to TRBD1. The CDR3 region is CASSDLGTGYEQYF. The DNA for the CDR3 is TGTGCCAGTAGTGATCTCGGGACAGGCTACGAGCAGTACTTC.